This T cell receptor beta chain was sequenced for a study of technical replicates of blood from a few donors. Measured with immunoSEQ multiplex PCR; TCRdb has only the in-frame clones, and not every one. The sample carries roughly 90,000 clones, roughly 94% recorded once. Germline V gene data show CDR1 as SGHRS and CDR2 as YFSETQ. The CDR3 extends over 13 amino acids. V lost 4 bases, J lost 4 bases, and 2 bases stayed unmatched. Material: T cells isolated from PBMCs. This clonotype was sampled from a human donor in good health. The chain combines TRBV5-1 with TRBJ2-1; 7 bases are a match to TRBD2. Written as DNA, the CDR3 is TGCGCCAGCAGCCCAGCGGGGTACAATGAGCAGTTCTTC. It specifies CASSPAGYNEQFF.